This T cell receptor beta chain is drawn from a study of blood T cell repertoires in COVID-19. On the study more broadly: COVID-19 samples, acute and convalescent, were from the United States, Italy and Spain. T cells, B-cell-depleted T cells, or PBMCs provided the cDNA or gDNA that served as material.

Seattle patients were enrolled while actively infected and followed longitudinally. This clone was observed a few times. Measured with immunoSEQ multiplex PCR; TCRdb has only the in-frame clones, and not every one. The sample comprises 45,000 or so clones, 85% to 90% of which are singletons, and nearly 4% rests with the top ten. This CDR3 is 16 amino acids long. Looked up from germline, CDR1 is SGHNT and CDR2 is YYREEE (reference sequence). The V segment lost 3 bases and the J segment 5 bases; nucleotides outside the gene matches: 12. This sequence was found in a man aged 40-49 years with COVID-19, enrolled during active disease. The specimen was peripheral blood. V and J are TRBV5-4 and TRBJ2-5; 8 nucleotides line up with TRBD2. In DNA, the CDR3 is TGTGCCAGCAGCTACTCGGGACTAGTAAAAGGGGAGACCCAGTACTTC. It yields the protein CASSYSGLVKGETQYF.